This TCR beta chain was found in a study of blood T cell repertoires in COVID-19. Study-wide context: COVID-19 samples, acute and convalescent, were from the United States, Italy and Spain. Nucleic acid was either cDNA or gDNA, and it came from T cells, B-cell-depleted T cells, or PBMCs.

As handled by the study authors: Nucleated cell counts were estimated from reference gene primer amplification. The method was immunoSEQ multiplex PCR; TCRdb's version includes in-frame clones alone and lacks a portion of them. That table gives V, J and clone size, and the DNA gave D and trimming. Among approximately 460,000 clones listed, roughly 87% were seen once. The CDR3 runs 15 residues. Germline loops: CDR1 MNHNY, CDR2 SVGAGI (reference sequence). Unmatched junction bases numbered 8, after V lost 2 bases and J lost 7 bases. Those enrolled in Seattle joined during active infection and were followed longitudinally afterward.

Material: peripheral blood. The J gene is TRBJ2-7, the V gene TRBV6-6; 10 nucleotides agree with TRBD2. The receptor was isolated from a man aged 18-30 years with COVID-19, enrolled during active disease. CDR3 DNA sequence: TGTGCCAGCAGTTACCCCGGGACTAGCGCTGGTGAGCAGTACTTC. Its translation is CASSYPGTSAGEQYF.